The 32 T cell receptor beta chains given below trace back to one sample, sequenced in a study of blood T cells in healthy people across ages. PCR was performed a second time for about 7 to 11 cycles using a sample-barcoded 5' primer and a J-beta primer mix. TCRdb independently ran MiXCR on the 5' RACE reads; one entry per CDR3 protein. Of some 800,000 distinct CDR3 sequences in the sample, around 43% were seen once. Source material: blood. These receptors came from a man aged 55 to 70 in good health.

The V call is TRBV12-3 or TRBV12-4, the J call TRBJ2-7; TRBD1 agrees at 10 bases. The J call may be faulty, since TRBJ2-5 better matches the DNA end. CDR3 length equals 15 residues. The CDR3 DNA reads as TGTGCCAGCAGCCAGACAGGGGGCGTAGGAGAGACCCAGTACTTC. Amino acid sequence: CASSQTGGVGETQYF.

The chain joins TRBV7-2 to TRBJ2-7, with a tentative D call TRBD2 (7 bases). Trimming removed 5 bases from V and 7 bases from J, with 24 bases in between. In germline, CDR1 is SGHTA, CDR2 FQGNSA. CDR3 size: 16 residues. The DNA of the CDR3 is TGTGCCAGCAGCCCCCTGGGGGGGGCGACCTACAATGAGCAGTACTTC. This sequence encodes CASSPLGGATYNEQYF.

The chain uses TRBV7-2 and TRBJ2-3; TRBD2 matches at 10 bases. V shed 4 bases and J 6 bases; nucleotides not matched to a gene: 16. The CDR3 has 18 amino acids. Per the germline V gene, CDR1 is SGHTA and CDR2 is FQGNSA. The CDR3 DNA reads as TGTGCCAGCAGCTCCCTTGACCTAGCGGGGGCGCCGGGGGATACGCAGTATTTT. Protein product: CASSSLDLAGAPGDTQYF.

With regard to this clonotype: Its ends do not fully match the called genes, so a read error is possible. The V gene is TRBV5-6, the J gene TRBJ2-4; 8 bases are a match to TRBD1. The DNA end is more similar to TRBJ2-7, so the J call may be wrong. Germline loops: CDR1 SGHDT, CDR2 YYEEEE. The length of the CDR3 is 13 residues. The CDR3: CTSTLQGAYEQYF. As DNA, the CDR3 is TGTACCAGCACACTACAGGGGGCCTACGAGCAGTACTTC.

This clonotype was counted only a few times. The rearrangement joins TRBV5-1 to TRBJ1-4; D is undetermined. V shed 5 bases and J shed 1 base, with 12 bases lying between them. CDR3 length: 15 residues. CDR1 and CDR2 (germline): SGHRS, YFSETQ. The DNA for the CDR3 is TGCGCCAGCAGACCGCGCGCGGGAACTAATGAAAAACTGTTTTTT. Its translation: CASRPRAGTNEKLFF. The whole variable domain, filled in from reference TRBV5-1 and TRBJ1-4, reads KAGVTQTPRYLIKTRGQQVTLSCSPISGHRSVSWYQQTPGQGLQFLFEYFSETQRNKGNFPGRFSGRQFSNSRSEMNVSTLELGDSALYLCASRPRAGTNEKLFFGSGTQLSVL.

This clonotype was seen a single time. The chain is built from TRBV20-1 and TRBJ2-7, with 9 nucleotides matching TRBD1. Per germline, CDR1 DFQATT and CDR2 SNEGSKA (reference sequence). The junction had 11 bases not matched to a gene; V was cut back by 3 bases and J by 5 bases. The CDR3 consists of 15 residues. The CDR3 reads CSARINRGRIDEQYF. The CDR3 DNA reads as TGCAGTGCTAGGATCAACAGGGGGCGGATCGACGAGCAGTACTTC.

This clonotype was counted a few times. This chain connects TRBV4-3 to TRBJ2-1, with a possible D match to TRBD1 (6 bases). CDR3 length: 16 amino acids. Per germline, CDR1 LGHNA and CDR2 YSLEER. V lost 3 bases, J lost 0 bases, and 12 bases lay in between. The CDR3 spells CASSQGHISSYNEQFF. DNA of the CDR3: TGCGCCAGCAGCCAGGGACATATCAGCTCCTACAATGAGCAGTTCTTC.

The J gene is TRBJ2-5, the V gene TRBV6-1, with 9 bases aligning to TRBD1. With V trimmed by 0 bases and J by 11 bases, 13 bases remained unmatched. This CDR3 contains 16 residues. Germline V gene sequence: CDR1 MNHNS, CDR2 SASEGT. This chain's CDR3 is CASSEALTGGLREQYF. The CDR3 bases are TGTGCCAGCAGTGAAGCGTTGACAGGGGGATTGAGGGAGCAGTACTTC.

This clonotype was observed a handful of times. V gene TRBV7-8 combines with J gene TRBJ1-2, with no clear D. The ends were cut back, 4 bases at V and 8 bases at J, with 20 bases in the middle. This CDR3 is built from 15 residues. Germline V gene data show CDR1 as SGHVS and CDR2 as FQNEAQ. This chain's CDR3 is CASSSLDSPLGGYTF. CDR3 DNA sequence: TGTGCCAGCAGCTCACTCGACTCCCCGTTGGGAGGCTACACCTTC.

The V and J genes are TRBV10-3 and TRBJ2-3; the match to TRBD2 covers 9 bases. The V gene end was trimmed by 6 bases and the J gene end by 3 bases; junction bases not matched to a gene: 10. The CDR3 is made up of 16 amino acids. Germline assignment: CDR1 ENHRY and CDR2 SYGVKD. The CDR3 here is CAIRDQLAGATDTQYF. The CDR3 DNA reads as TGTGCCATCAGGGACCAATTAGCGGGGGCGACAGATACGCAGTATTTT.

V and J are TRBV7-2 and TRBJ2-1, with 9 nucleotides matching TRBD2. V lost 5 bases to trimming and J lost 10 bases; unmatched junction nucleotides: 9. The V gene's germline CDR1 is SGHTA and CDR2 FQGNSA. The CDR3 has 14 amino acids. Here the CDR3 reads CASSASSGTYEQFF. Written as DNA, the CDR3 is TGTGCCAGCAGCGCATCTAGCGGGACCTACGAGCAGTTCTTC.

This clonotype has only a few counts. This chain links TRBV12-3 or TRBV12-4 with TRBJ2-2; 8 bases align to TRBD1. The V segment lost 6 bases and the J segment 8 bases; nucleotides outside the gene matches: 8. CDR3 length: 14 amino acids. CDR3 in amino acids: CASSPTGAGGELFF. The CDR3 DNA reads TGTGCCAGCAGCCCGACAGGGGCCGGAGGGGAGCTGTTTTTT.

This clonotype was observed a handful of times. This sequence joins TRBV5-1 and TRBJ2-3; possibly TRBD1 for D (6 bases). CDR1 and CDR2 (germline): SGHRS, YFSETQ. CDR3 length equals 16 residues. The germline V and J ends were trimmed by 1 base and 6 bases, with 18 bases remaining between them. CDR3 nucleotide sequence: TGCGCCAGCAGCTTGTCTCTAAACCTCCAGGGGGATACGCAGTATTTT. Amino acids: CASSLSLNLQGDTQYF. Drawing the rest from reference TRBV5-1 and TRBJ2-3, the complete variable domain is KAGVTQTPRYLIKTRGQQVTLSCSPISGHRSVSWYQQTPGQGLQFLFEYFSETQRNKGNFPGRFSGRQFSNSRSEMNVSTLELGDSALYLCASSLSLNLQGDTQYFGPGTRLTVL.

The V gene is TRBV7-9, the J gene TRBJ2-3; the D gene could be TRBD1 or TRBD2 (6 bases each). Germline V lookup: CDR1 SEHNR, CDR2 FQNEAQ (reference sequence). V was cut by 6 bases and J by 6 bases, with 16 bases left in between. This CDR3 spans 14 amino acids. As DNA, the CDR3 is TGTGCCAGCAGGCGTGGAGGGGGTGAGGATACGCAGTATTTT. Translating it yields CASRRGGGEDTQYF.

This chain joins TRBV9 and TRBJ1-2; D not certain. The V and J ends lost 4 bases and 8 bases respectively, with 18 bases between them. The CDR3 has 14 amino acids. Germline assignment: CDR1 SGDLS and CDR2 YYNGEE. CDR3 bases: TGTGCCAGCAGCCCTAGGGCTCGGCGTAACGGCTACACCTTC. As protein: CASSPRARRNGYTF.

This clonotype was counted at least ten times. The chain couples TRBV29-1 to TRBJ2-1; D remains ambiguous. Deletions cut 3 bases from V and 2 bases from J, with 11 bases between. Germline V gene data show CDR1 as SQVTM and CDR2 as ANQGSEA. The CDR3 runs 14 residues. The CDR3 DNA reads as TGCAGCGTTGATGACGGGTCGACCTACAATGAGCAGTTCTTC. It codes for CSVDDGSTYNEQFF.

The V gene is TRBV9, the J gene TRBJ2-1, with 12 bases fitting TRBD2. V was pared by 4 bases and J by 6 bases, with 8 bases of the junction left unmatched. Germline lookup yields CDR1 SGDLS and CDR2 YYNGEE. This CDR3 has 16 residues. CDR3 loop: CASSTLAGGPGNEQFF. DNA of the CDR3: TGTGCCAGCAGCACCCTAGCGGGGGGGCCAGGCAATGAGCAGTTCTTC.

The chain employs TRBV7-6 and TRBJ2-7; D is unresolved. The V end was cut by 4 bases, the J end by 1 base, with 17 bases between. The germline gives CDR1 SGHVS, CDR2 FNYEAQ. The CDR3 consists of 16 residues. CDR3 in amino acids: CASSSQSGLLSYEQYF. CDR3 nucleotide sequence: TGTGCCAGCAGCTCTCAATCCGGCCTCCTTTCCTACGAGCAGTACTTC.

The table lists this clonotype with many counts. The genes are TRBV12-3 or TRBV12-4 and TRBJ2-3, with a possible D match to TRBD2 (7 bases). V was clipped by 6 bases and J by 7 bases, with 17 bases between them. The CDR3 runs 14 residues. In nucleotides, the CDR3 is TGTGCCAGCAGGCCTGGGGGGGGGCCGCATACGCAGTATTTT. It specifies CASRPGGGPHTQYF.

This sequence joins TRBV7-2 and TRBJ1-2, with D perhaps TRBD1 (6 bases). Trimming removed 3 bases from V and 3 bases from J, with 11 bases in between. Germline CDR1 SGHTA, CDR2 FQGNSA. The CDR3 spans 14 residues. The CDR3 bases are TGTGCCAGCAGCTTTCGGGACATTTACTATGGCTACACCTTC. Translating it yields CASSFRDIYYGYTF. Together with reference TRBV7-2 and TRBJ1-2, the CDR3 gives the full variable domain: GAGVSQSPSNKVTEKGKDVELRCDPISGHTALYWYRQSLGQGLEFLIYFQGNSAPDKSGLPSDRFSAERTGGSVSTLTIQRTQQEDSAVYLCASSFRDIYYGYTFGSGTRLTVV.

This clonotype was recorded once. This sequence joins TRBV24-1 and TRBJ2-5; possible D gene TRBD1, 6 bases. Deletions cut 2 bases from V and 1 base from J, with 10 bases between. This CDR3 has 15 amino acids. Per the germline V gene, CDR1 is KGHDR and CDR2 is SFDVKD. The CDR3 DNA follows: TGTGCCACCAGTGATTGGGGGACATCCCAAGAGACCCAGTACTTC. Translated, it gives CATSDWGTSQETQYF.

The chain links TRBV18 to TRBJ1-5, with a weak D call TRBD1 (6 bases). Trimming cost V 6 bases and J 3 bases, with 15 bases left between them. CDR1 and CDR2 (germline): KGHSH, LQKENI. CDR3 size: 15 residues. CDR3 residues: CASSLQGPDNQPQHF. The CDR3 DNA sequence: TGTGCCAGCTCCTTACAGGGTCCCGACAATCAGCCCCAGCATTTT.

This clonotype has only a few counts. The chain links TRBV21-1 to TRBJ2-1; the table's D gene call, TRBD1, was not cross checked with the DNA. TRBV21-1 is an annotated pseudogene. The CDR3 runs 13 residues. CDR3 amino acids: CASSKVPGRGQFF. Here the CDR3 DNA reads TGTGCCAGCAGCAAAGTACCGGGGCGGGGGCAGTTCTTC.

In nucleotides, the CDR3 is TGTGCCAGCTCACCGACGACAGGGTCTTACAATTCACCCCTCCACTTT. It is translated as CASSPTTGSYNSPLHF. The genes are TRBV18 and TRBJ1-6; TRBD1 matches at 7 bases. After removal of 3 bases from V and 7 bases from J, the junction contained 9 bases not matched to a gene. This CDR3 contains 16 residues. The germline gives CDR1 KGHSH, CDR2 LQKENI. The full variable domain, in which reference TRBV18 and TRBJ1-6 provide the parts outside the CDR3, is NAGVMQNPRHLVRRRGQEARLRCSPMKGHSHVYWYRQLPEEGLKFMVYLQKENIIDESGMPKERFSAEFPKEGPSILRIQQVVRGDSAAYFCASSPTTGSYNSPLHFGNGTRLTVT.

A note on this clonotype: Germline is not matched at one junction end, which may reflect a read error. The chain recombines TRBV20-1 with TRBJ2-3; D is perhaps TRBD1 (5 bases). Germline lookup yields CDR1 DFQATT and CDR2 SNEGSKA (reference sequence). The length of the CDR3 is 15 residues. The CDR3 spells CSARKKGHSTGTQYF. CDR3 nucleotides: TGCAGTGCCCGGAAGAAGGGCCATAGCACAGGTACGCAGTATTTT.

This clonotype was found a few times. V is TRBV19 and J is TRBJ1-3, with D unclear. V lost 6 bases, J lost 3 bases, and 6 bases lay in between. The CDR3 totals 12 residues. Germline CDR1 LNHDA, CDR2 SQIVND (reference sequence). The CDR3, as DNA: TGTGCCAGTAGCCTGGATGGAAACACCATATATTTT. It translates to CASSLDGNTIYF.

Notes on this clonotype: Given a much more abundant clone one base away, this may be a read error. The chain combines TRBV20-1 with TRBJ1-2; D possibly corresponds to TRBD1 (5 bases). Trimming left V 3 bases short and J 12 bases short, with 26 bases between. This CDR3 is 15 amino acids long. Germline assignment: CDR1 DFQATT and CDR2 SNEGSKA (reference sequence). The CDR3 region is CSASQSSGAHQGHTF. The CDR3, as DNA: TGCAGTGCTAGTCAGTCCTCCGGGGCCCACCAGGGCCACACCTTC.

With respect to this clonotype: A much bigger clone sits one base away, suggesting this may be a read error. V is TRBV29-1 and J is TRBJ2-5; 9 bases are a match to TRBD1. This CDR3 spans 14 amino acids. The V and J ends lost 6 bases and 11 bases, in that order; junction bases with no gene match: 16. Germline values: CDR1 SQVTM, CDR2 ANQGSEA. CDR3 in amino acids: CSVDRGTGSNEQYF. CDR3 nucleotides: TGCAGCGTAGATCGCGGGACAGGGTCCAATGAGCAGTACTTC.

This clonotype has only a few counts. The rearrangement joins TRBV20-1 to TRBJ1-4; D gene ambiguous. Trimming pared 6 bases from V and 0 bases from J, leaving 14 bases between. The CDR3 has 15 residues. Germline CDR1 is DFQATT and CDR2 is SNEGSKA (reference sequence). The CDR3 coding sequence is TGCAGTGCCCGTGAGACCTCGGCAACTAATGAAAAACTGTTTTTT. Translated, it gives CSARETSATNEKLFF.

DNA for the CDR3: TGTGCCAGCAGCTTAGGGGCGGTCGAGCAGTACTTC. Its translation: CASSLGAVEQYF. The chain joins TRBV7-9 to TRBJ2-5; D ambiguous. The better agreement between TRBJ2-7 and the DNA end casts doubt on the J call. The germline V gene has CDR1 SEHNR and CDR2 FQNEAQ (reference sequence). The CDR3 extends over 12 amino acids.

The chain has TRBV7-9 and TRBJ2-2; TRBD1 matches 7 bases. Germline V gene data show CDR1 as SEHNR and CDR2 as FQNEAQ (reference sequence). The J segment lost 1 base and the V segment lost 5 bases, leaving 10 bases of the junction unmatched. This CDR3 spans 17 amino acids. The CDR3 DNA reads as TGTGCCAGCAGCCCCTACCGGACAGGCTTGAACACCGGGGAGCTGTTTTTT. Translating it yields CASSPYRTGLNTGELFF.

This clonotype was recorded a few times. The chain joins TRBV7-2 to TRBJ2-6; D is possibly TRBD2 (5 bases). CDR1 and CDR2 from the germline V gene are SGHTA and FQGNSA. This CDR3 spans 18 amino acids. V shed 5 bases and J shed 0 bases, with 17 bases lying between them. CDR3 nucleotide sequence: TGTGCCAGCAGCCCCCGGAGCGGACTGCACTCTGGGGCCAACGTCCTGACTTTC. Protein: CASSPRSGLHSGANVLTF.